Shown below are 5 T cell receptor beta chains from a single sample sequenced in a study of T-cell reconstitution after alpha-beta-depleted transplantation in children. Unique molecular identifiers tagged the TCRbeta library. One entry per CDR3 protein results from TCRdb running MiXCR on the PCR reads. The repertoire consists of 450,000 to 600,000 distinct CDR3 sequences, with around 20% occurring once and the leading ten covering 3% to 3.5%. Sequences were derived from PBMCs from the stem cell graft donor, sampled from the stem cell graft. The receptors derive from a human donor who donated a stem cell graft to a child with acute lymphoblastic leukemia.

Only a few counts were recorded for this clonotype. The CDR3 loop is CATSRDLGRDIQYF. CDR3 sequence (DNA): TGTGCCACCAGCAGAGATCTTGGCAGGGACATTCAGTACTTC. V and J are TRBV15 and TRBJ2-4; the D gene is possibly TRBD1 (5 bases). V shed 0 bases and J shed 8 bases, with 11 bases lying between them. Germline V gives CDR1 LNHNV, CDR2 YYDKDF (reference sequence). CDR3 size: 14 residues. Drawing the rest from reference TRBV15 and TRBJ2-4, the complete variable domain is DAMVIQNPRYQVTQFGKPVTLSCSQTLNHNVMYWYQQKSSQAPKLLFHYYDKDFNNEADTPDNFQSRRPNTSFCFLDIRSPGLGDTAMYLCATSRDLGRDIQYFGAGTRLSVL.

This clonotype was counted a few times. V usage is TRBV6-5 and J usage is TRBJ1-3; 7 nucleotides align to TRBD1. Germline-derived CDR1 and CDR2 are MNHEY and SVGAGI. The CDR3 totals 16 residues. Trimming cost V 2 bases and J 1 base; bases outside gene matches: 5. The CDR3 sequence is CASSYHPGGSGNTIYF. The CDR3 nucleotides read TGTGCCAGCAGTTACCATCCAGGGGGATCTGGAAACACCATATATTTT.

This clonotype was seen only a few times. V gene TRBV6-1 combines with J gene TRBJ2-1; the D is unclear. This CDR3 region has 16 residues. Trimming pared 3 bases from V and 6 bases from J, leaving 18 bases between. Germline CDR1 reads MNHNS; CDR2 reads SASEGT. This CDR3 reads CASSDIRALKLNEQFF. The CDR3 DNA sequence: TGTGCCAGCAGTGACATCCGGGCCTTGAAGCTCAATGAGCAGTTCTTC.

The chain links TRBV14 to TRBJ2-2; D possibly matches TRBD1 or TRBD2 (6 bases each). Germline-derived CDR1 and CDR2 are SGHDN and FVKESK. The CDR3 extends over 13 amino acids. V lost 1 base and J lost 11, with 11 bases in between. The CDR3 loop is CASSQAGASELFF. CDR3 nucleotide sequence: TGTGCCAGCAGCCAAGCGGGGGCTTCAGAGCTGTTTTTT.

V gene TRBV19 combines with J gene TRBJ2-1; 8 bases align to TRBD2. Germline V gene data show CDR1 as LNHDA and CDR2 as SQIVND (reference sequence). This CDR3 spans 15 amino acids. Trimming at V came to 3 bases and at J to 3 bases, leaving 4 bases not matched to a gene. The CDR3 is CASSMETSVYNEQFF. CDR3 bases: TGTGCCAGTAGTATGGAGACTAGCGTCTACAATGAGCAGTTCTTC.